The clone carrying this T cell receptor (beta chain) appeared a single time. This CDR3 comprises 18 residues. Germline V lookup: CDR1 SSHAT, CDR2 FNYEAQ (reference sequence). Trimming removed 1 base from V and 4 bases from J; junction bases left unmatched: 13. This record belongs to a study of blood T cell repertoires in COVID-19. Study at large: From the United States, Italy and Spain came samples of acute and convalescent COVID-19. T cells, B-cell-depleted T cells, or PBMCs supplied cDNA or gDNA.

Per the original data handling: Amplification with reference gene primers provided the estimates of nucleated cell counts. Measured with immunoSEQ multiplex PCR; TCRdb has only the in-frame clones, and not every one. V, J and clone size are those of that table, while D and trimming were read from the DNA. Of 150,000 to 200,000 clones listed, around 80% are singletons. The chain joins TRBV7-7 to TRBJ1-2; the match to TRBD1 covers 9 bases. Sample: peripheral blood. This TCR was recovered from a woman of 80 years or more with acute or convalescent COVID-19. The CDR3 loop is CASSLEGVGTGSIYGYTF. Written as DNA, the CDR3 is TGTGCCAGCAGCTTAGAGGGGGTTGGGACAGGGTCTATCTATGGCTACACCTTC. Combining the CDR3 with reference TRBV7-7 and TRBJ1-2 gives the whole variable domain GAGVSQSPRYKVTKRGQDVTLRCDPISSHATLYWYQQALGQGPEFLTYFNYEAQPDKSGLPSDRFSAERPEGSISTLTIQRTEQRDSAMYRCASSLEGVGTGSIYGYTFGSGTRLTVV.